The 22 T cell receptor beta chains presented below share a single source sample, sequenced in a study of blood T cell repertoires in COVID-19. The repertoire was sequenced with immunoSEQ multiplex PCR; TCRdb's copy has only in-frame clones and lacks some. Altogether 55,000 to 75,000 clones are present, around 67% being singletons, with the ten largest covering roughly a fifth. The sequencing sample was made of peripheral blood. The source of these receptors is a man aged 55 to 69 with acute or convalescent COVID-19.

This sequence joins TRBV13 and TRBJ2-1; D remains ambiguous. The V end was cut by 6 bases, the J end by 0 bases, with 15 bases between. Germline loops: CDR1 PRHDT, CDR2 FYEKMQ (reference sequence). CDR3 length: 16 amino acids. The DNA of the CDR3 is TGTGCCAGCAGTTCTCCTGTTGCGAGCTCCTACAATGAGCAGTTCTTC. Translating gives CASSSPVASSYNEQFF.

This chain connects TRBV9 to TRBJ1-5; 10 bases align to TRBD1. Looked up from germline, CDR1 is SGDLS and CDR2 is YYNGEE. V lost 3 bases to trimming and J lost 2 bases; unmatched junction nucleotides: 2. The CDR3 has 15 residues. The CDR3 reads CASSAGTGGNQPQHF. The CDR3 coding sequence is TGTGCCAGCAGCGCGGGGACAGGGGGCAATCAGCCCCAGCATTTT.

The rearrangement links TRBV3-1 (or the pseudogene TRBV3-2) to TRBJ2-2; D may be TRBD2 (6 bases). The CDR3 contains 15 residues. Germline V gene data show CDR1 as LGHDT and CDR2 as YNNKEL (reference sequence). Trimming shortened V by 4 bases and J by 4 bases, and 13 bases separated the two germline ends. CDR3 sequence reads: CASSLGRGGTGELFF. CDR3 DNA sequence: TGTGCCAGCAGCCTTGGGCGGGGAGGCACCGGGGAGCTGTTTTTT.

V and J are TRBV5-1 and TRBJ1-1, with a possible D match to TRBD1 (5 bases). The CDR3 consists of 15 residues. CDR1 is SGHRS, CDR2 YFSETQ, per germline. V lost 1 base, J lost 0 bases, and 10 bases lay in between. CDR3 loop: CASSLTGPMNTEAFF. The CDR3 nucleotides read TGCGCCAGCAGCTTGACAGGCCCCATGAACACTGAAGCTTTCTTT.

The rearrangement uses TRBV6-5 and TRBJ2-5; a weak D match, TRBD2 (6 bases). Trimming took 5 bases from V and 4 from J, leaving 14 bases between them. The CDR3 length is 14 residues. From germline, CDR1 is MNHEY and CDR2 SVGAGI. CDR3 in DNA: TGTGCCAGCAGTCCTCTCGTGGGGGGAGAGACCCAGTACTTC. This gives the protein CASSPLVGGETQYF.

This clone has a count of ten or more. CDR3 region: CATSDARDSSSYNEQFF. The DNA of the CDR3 is TGTGCCACCAGTGACGCGAGGGACAGTAGCTCCTACAATGAGCAGTTCTTC. The rearrangement joins TRBV24-1 to TRBJ2-1, with 7 bases lining up with TRBD1. V lost 4 bases and J lost 0; bases outside the gene matches: 8. The CDR3 is 17 residues long. Per germline, CDR1 KGHDR and CDR2 SFDVKD.

The genes are TRBV14 and TRBJ2-2; no definite D call. The CDR3 contains 18 residues. CDR1 and CDR2 from the germline V gene are SGHDN and FVKESK. Trimming pared 4 bases from V and 2 bases from J, leaving 20 bases between. The CDR3 here is CASSRFNIESTNTGELFF. The DNA for the CDR3 is TGTGCCAGCAGCCGTTTTAATATCGAATCGACAAACACCGGGGAGCTGTTTTTT.

The chain uses TRBV9 and TRBJ2-5, with a tentative D call TRBD2 (7 bases). Germline CDR1 SGDLS, CDR2 YYNGEE. The CDR3 length is 16 residues. V gave up 6 bases and J gave up 3 bases, with 21 bases separating them. CDR3 sequence reads: CASTRTPLGGEETQYF. DNA for the CDR3: TGTGCCAGCACCCGAACACCTCTAGGGGGGGAAGAGACCCAGTACTTC.

This sequence joins TRBV3-1 (or the pseudogene TRBV3-2) and TRBJ2-5; D might be TRBD2 (6 bases). V lost 4 bases and J lost 3, with 12 bases in between. The CDR3 has 14 residues. CDR1 and CDR2 (germline): LGHDT, YNNKEL (reference sequence). In DNA form, the CDR3 reads TGTGCCAGCAGCCCCGAGTGGGGGGAAGAGACCCAGTACTTC. It translates to CASSPEWGEETQYF.

The chain uses TRBV6-6 and TRBJ1-2; 9 bases line up with TRBD1. Germline values: CDR1 MNHNY, CDR2 SVGAGI (reference sequence). This CDR3 comprises 16 residues. V dropped 2 bases and J dropped 8; count of bases not matched to a gene: 12. The CDR3 is CASSYGTGNSGLGYTF. The CDR3 DNA reads TGTGCCAGCAGTTACGGGACAGGGAATTCAGGTCTCGGCTACACCTTC.

V is TRBV24-1 and J is TRBJ2-2; 11 positions agree with TRBD2. The junction had 1 base not matched to a gene; V was cut back by 4 bases and J by 1 base. The CDR3 has 16 amino acids. CDR1 and CDR2 (germline): KGHDR, SFDVKD. The CDR3 DNA sequence: TGTGCCACCAGTGAAACTAGCGGGGGGAACACCGGGGAGCTGTTTTTT. As protein: CATSETSGGNTGELFF.

The rearrangement uses TRBV6-1 and TRBJ1-1; no clear D gene. The V end lost 1 base, the J end lost 8 bases, and 11 bases lay between the germline ends. CDR1 is MNHNS, CDR2 SASEGT, per germline. The CDR3 consists of 13 residues. The CDR3 loop reads CASSEVRRGEAFF. The CDR3 DNA reads TGTGCCAGCAGTGAAGTCAGGAGAGGGGAAGCTTTCTTT.

This clone was recorded once. The J gene is TRBJ2-7, the V gene TRBV6-1; D is possibly TRBD2 (6 bases). The CDR3 is 14 residues long. The V gene's germline CDR1 is MNHNS and CDR2 SASEGT. Deletions cut 0 bases from V and 9 bases from J, with 15 bases between. The CDR3 is CASSEAGEVVGQYF. In DNA form, the CDR3 reads TGTGCCAGCAGTGAAGCAGGGGAGGTCGTCGGGCAGTACTTC.

This clone appeared many times. This chain uses TRBV5-1 with TRBJ1-2; D call uncertain. The CDR3 runs 15 residues. Per the germline V gene, CDR1 is SGHRS and CDR2 is YFSETQ. Trimming stripped 0 bases from V and 1 base from J, with 10 bases between. Here the CDR3 DNA reads TGCGCCAGCAGCTTGGAGGCAGGATTTAACTATGGCTACACCTTC. This codes for CASSLEAGFNYGYTF.

The table lists this clone with many counts. V is TRBV7-3 and J is TRBJ2-1; D unresolved. V was pared by 1 base and J by 4 bases, with 8 bases between. There are 14 residues in the CDR3. Germline assignment: CDR1 SGHTA and CDR2 FQGTGA. The CDR3 DNA follows: TGTGCCAGCAGCTTAAACGCGGAATACAATGAGCAGTTCTTC. Translation gives CASSLNAEYNEQFF.

This rearrangement joins TRBV2 to TRBJ2-2; the match to TRBD2 covers 9 bases. Trimming at V came to 6 bases and at J to 4 bases, leaving 6 bases not matched to a gene. Looked up from germline, CDR1 is SNHLY and CDR2 is FYNNEI. The CDR3 extends over 15 amino acids. In nucleotides, the CDR3 is TGTGCCAGCAGGTCAGCGGGGGGAGGCACCGGGGAGCTGTTTTTT. It encodes CASRSAGGGTGELFF.

This clone was counted a few times. CDR3 residues: CASSQKRQGAEAFF. Here the CDR3 DNA reads TGCGCCAGCAGCCAAAAAAGACAGGGAGCTGAAGCTTTCTTT. The chain is built from TRBV4-1 and TRBJ1-1, with 7 positions matching TRBD1. Germline values: CDR1 MGHRA, CDR2 YSYEKL. The V gene end was trimmed by 2 bases and the J gene end by 6 bases; junction bases not matched to a gene: 6. The CDR3 runs to 14 residues.

This clone has ten or more counts. This chain connects TRBV14 to TRBJ2-7; D is unclear. The length of the CDR3 is 11 residues. V lost 4 bases, J lost 11 bases, and 12 bases lay in between. The germline V gene has CDR1 SGHDN and CDR2 FVKESK. The DNA of the CDR3 is TGTGCCAGCAGCCTAGCAAGCCTCGAGTACTTC. This codes for CASSLASLEYF.

J is TRBJ1-1 and V is TRBV7-2, with TRBD1 matching over 7 bases. Trimming cost V 7 bases and J 1 base; bases outside gene matches: 6. This CDR3 has 14 amino acids. CDR1 is SGHTA and CDR2 is FQGNSA in the germline V gene. CDR3 residues: CASKDRVGNTEAFF. CDR3 in DNA: TGTGCCAGCAAAGACAGGGTTGGGAACACTGAAGCTTTCTTT.

This clone was detected only once. The V gene is TRBV10-3, the J gene TRBJ2-3; 12 bases are shared with TRBD2. Trimming took 2 bases from V and 0 from J; bases not matched to a gene: 6. The germline gives CDR1 ENHRY, CDR2 SYGVKD. CDR3 length equals 18 residues. In nucleotides, the CDR3 is TGTGCCATCAGTGAGCGAGGGACTAGCGGGTTAAGCACAGATACGCAGTATTTT. This sequence encodes CAISERGTSGLSTDTQYF.

The V call is TRBV9, the J call TRBJ2-1; no clear D. Germline-derived CDR1 and CDR2 are SGDLS and YYNGEE. V was clipped by 4 bases and J by 10 bases, with 18 bases between them. The CDR3 extends over 14 amino acids. CDR3 sequence (DNA): TGTGCCAGCAGCCCACCTGACCGCGTCGGGGAGCAGTTCTTC. It specifies CASSPPDRVGEQFF.

The chain uses TRBV30 and TRBJ2-2; D unclear. Per the germline V gene, CDR1 is GTSNPN and CDR2 is SVGIG (reference sequence). The ends were cut back, 2 bases at V and 2 bases at J, with 6 bases in the middle. The CDR3 runs 13 residues. CDR3 in amino acids: CAWSTRNTGELFF. The CDR3 region has the DNA TGTGCCTGGAGTACAAGAAACACCGGGGAGCTGTTTTTT.